This TCR beta chain was sequenced in a study of blood T cells in healthy people across ages. Study-level points and caveats: Age brought a roughly linear fall in TCR beta diversity measured per million T cells.

Using a J-beta primer mix together with a sample-barcoded 5' primer, a second PCR was run for about 7 to 12 cycles. TCRdb re-called the 5' RACE reads through MiXCR, storing one row per CDR3 protein. The sample lists 650,000 to 1,000,000 distinct CDR3 sequences; around 36% were seen once. Many counts were recorded for this clonotype. Its antigen is still unknown. This receptor was taken from a man between 18 and 29 years old in good health. The material sequenced was blood.

CDR3 residues: CASSSRTGTYEQYF. Here the CDR3 DNA reads TGTGCCAGCAGCTCCCGGACAGGGACCTACGAGCAGTACTTC. The chain has TRBV7-2 and TRBJ2-7, with TRBD1 matching 8 bases. The V gene end was trimmed by 4 bases and the J gene end by 2 bases; junction bases not matched to a gene: 4. Per germline, CDR1 SGHTA and CDR2 FQGNSA. The CDR3 extends over 14 amino acids.